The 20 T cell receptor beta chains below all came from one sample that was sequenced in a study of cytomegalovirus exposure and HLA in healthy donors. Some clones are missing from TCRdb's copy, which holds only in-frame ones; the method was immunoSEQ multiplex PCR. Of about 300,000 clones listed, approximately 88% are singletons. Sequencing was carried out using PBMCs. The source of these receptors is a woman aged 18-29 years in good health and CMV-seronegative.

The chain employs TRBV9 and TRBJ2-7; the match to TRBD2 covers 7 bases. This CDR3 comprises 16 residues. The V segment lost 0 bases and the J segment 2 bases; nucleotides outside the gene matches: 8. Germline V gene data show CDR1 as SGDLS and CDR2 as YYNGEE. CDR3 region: CASSVVGGGPPYEQYF. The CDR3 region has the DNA TGTGCCAGCAGCGTAGTGGGGGGAGGGCCTCCCTACGAGCAGTACTTC.

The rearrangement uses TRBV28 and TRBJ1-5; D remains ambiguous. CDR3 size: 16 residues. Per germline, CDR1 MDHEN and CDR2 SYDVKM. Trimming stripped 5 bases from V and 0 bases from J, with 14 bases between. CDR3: CASSLTEFYSNQPQHF. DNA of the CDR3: TGTGCCAGCAGTCTGACGGAGTTCTATAGCAATCAGCCCCAGCATTTT.

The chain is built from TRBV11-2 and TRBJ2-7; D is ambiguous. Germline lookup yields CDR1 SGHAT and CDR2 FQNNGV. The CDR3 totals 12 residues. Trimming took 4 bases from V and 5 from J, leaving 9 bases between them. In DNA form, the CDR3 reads TGTGCCAGCAGCTGGGCCTCTAACGAGCAGTACTTC. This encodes CASSWASNEQYF.

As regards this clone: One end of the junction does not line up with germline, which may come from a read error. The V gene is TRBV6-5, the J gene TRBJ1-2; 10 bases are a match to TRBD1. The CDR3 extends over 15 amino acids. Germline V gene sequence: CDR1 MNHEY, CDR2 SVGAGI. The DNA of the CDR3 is TGTGCCAGCAGACCCAGAAGGGACAGGGGCGGGAGTGTGGCCTTC. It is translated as CASRPRRDRGGSVAF.

Written as DNA, the CDR3 is TGCGCCAGCAGCCAAGCCCCTCAACTAGCAACTAATGAAAAACTGTTTTTT. Protein sequence: CASSQAPQLATNEKLFF. The chain is built from TRBV4-3 and TRBJ1-4; D remains unclear. The germline V gene encodes CDR1 LGHNA and CDR2 YSLEER. This CDR3 spans 17 amino acids. V lost 1 base and J lost 0, with 12 bases in between.

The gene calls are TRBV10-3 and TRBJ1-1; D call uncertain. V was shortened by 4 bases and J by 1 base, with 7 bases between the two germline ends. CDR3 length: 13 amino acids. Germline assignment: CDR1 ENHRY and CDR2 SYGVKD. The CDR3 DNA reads TGTGCCATCAGTGGTGGAGCGAACACTGAAGCTTTCTTT. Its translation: CAISGGANTEAFF.

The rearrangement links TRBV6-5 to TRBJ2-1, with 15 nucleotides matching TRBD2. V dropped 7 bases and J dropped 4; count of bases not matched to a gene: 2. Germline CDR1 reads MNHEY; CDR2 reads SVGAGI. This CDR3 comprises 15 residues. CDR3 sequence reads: CASTGLAGGYNEQFF. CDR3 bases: TGTGCCAGCACCGGACTAGCGGGAGGGTACAATGAGCAGTTCTTC.

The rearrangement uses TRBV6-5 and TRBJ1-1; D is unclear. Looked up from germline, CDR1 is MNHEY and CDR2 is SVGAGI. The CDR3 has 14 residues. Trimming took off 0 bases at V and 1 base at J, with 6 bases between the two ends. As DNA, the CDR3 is TGTGCCAGCAGTTACTCCGAGCCGAACACTGAAGCTTTCTTT. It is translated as CASSYSEPNTEAFF.

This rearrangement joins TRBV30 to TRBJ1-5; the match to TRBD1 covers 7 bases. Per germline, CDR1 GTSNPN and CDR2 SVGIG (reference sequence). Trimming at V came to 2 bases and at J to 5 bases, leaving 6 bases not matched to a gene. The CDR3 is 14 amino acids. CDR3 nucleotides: TGTGCCTGGAGTCGCCGGGACAGTTATCAGCCCCAGCATTTT. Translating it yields CAWSRRDSYQPQHF.

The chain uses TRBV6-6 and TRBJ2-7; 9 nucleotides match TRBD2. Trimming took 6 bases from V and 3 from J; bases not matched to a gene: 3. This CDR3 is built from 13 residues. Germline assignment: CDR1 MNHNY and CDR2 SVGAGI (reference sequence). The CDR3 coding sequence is TGTGCCAGCAGGCCGACTAGCGGCTACGAGCAGTACTTC. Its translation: CASRPTSGYEQYF.

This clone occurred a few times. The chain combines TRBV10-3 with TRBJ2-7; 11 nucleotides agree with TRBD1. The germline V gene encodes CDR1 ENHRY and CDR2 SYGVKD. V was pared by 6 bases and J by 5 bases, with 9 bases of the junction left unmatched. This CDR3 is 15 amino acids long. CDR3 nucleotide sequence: TGTGCCATCAGGGCCGGACAGGGGGCAATTAACGAGCAGTACTTC. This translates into CAIRAGQGAINEQYF.

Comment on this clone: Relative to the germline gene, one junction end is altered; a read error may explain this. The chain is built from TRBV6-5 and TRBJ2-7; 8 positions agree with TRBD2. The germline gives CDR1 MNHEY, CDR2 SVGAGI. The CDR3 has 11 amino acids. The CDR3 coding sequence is TGTGCCAGCAGTCAAGGACTAGCTAAACACTTC. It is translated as CASSQGLAKHF.

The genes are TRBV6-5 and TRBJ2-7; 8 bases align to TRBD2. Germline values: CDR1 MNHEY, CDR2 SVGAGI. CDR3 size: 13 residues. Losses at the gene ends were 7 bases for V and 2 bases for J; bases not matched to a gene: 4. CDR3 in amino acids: CASMVAGTYEQYF. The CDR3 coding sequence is TGTGCCAGCATGGTAGCGGGAACCTACGAGCAGTACTTC.

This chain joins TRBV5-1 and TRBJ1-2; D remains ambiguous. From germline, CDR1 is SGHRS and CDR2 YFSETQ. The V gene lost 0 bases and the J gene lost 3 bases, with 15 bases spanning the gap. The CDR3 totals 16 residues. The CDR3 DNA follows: TGCGCCAGCAGCTTGGGGCGGTCCTCCGGGGACTATGGCTACACCTTC. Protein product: CASSLGRSSGDYGYTF.

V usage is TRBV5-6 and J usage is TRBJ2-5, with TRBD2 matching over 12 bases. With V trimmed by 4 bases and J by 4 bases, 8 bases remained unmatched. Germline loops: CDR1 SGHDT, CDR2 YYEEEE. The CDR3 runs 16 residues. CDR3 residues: CASSGWTSGIGETQYF. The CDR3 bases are TGTGCCAGCAGCGGCTGGACTAGCGGGATCGGAGAGACCCAGTACTTC.

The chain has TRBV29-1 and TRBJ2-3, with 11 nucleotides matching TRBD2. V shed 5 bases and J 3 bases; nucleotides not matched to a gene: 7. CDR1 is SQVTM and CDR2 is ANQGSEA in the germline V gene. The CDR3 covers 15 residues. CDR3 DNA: TGCAGCGTTCGGACTAGCGGGCCTGGGACAGATACGCAGTATTTT. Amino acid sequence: CSVRTSGPGTDTQYF.

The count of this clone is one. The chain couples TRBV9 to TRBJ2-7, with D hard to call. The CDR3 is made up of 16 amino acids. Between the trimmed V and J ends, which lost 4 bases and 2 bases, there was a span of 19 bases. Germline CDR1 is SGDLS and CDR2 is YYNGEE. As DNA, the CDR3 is TGTGCCAGCAGCCCCCAGATGCTCGGGTCCGCCTACGAGCAGTACTTC. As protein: CASSPQMLGSAYEQYF.

CDR3 in amino acids: CASSSRGYHNEQFF. The CDR3 coding sequence is TGCGCCAGCAGTTCCAGAGGGTACCACAATGAGCAGTTCTTC. The rearrangement joins TRBV10-2 to TRBJ2-1; possibly TRBD2 for D (5 bases). CDR1 is WSHSY, CDR2 SAAADI, per germline. Trimming stripped 5 bases from V and 5 bases from J, with 13 bases between. This CDR3 comprises 14 residues.

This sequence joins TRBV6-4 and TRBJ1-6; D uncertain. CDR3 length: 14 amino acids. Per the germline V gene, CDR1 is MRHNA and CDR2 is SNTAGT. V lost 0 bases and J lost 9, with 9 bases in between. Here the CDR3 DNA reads TGTGCCAGCAGTGACTCGAGCGGGGTTTCACCCCTCCACTTT. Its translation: CASSDSSGVSPLHF.

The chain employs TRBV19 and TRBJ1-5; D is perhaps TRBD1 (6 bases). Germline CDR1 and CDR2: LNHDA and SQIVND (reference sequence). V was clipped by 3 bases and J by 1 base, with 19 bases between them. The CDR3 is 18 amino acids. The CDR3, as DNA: TGTGCCAGTAGTATTGTGCTCACAGGGAGTAAAAGCAATCAGCCCCAGCATTTT. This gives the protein CASSIVLTGSKSNQPQHF.